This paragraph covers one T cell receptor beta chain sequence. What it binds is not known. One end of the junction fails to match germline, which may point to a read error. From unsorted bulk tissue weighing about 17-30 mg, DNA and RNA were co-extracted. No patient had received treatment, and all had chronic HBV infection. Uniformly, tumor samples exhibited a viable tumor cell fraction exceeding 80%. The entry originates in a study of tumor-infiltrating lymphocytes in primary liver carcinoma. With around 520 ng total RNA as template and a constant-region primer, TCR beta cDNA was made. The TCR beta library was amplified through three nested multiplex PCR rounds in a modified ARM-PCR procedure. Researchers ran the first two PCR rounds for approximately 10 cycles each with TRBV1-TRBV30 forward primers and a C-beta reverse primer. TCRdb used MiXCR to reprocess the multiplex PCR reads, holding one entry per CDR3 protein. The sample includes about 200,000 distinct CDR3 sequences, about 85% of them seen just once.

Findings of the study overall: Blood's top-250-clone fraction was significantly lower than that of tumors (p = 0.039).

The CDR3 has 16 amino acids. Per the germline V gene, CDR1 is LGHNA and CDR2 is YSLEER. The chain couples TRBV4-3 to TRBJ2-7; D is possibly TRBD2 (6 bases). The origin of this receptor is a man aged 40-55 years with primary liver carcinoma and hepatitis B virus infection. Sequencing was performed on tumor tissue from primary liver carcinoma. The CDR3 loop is CASSQGFGRTSDDQYF. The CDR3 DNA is TGCGCCAGCAGCCAAGGTTTTGGGAGGACATCGGACGATCAGTATTTC.